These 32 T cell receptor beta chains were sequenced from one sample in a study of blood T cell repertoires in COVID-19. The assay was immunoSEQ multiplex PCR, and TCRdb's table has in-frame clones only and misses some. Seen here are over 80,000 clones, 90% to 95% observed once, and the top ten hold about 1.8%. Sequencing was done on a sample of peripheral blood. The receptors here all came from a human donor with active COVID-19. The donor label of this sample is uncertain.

As DNA, the CDR3 is TGTGCCAGCAGTGACTCGGACAGCTCTGGGGCCAACGTCCTGACTTTC. It codes for CASSDSDSSGANVLTF. The rearrangement uses TRBV6-4 and TRBJ2-6; maybe TRBD1 (6 bases). CDR1 is MRHNA, CDR2 SNTAGT, per germline. Deletions cut 0 bases from V and 0 bases from J, with 6 bases between. CDR3 length equals 16 residues.

CDR3 sequence (DNA): TGTGCCAGCAGGGAGGGGATTTATGGCTACACCTTC. Its protein product is CASREGIYGYTF. V and J are TRBV25-1 and TRBJ1-2, with TRBD1 as a possible D gene (5 bases). The CDR3 extends over 12 amino acids. The V and J ends lost 6 bases and 5 bases respectively, with 10 bases between them. The germline V gene has CDR1 MGHDK and CDR2 SYGVNS.

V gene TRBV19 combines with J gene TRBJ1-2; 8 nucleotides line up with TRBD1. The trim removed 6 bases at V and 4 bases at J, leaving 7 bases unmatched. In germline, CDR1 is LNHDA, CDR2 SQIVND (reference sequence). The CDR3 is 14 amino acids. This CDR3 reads CASSPGTGLYGYTF. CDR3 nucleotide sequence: TGTGCCAGTAGCCCTGGGACAGGCCTCTATGGCTACACCTTC.

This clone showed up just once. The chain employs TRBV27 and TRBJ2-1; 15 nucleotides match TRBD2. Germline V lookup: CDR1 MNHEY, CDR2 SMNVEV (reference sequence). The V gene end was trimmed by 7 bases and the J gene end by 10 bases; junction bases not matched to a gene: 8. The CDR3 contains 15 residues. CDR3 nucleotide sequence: TGTGCCAGCAACCCCGGACTAGCGGGGGGGAGGGAGCAGTTCTTC. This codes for CASNPGLAGGREQFF.

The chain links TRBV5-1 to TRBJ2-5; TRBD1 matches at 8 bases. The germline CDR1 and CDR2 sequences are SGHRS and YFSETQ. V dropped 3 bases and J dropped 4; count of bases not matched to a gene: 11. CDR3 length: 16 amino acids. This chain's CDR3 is CASSSTGAGGAETQYF. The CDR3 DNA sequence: TGCGCCAGCAGCTCGACAGGGGCAGGGGGCGCAGAGACCCAGTACTTC. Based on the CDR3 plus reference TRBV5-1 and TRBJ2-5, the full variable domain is KAGVTQTPRYLIKTRGQQVTLSCSPISGHRSVSWYQQTPGQGLQFLFEYFSETQRNKGNFPGRFSGRQFSNSRSEMNVSTLELGDSALYLCASSSTGAGGAETQYFGPGTRLLVL.

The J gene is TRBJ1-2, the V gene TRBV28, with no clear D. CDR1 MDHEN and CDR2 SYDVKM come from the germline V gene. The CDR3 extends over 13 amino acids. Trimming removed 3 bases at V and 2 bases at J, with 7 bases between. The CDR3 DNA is TGTGCCAGCAGTTTCACATTGAACTATGGCTACACCTTC. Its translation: CASSFTLNYGYTF.

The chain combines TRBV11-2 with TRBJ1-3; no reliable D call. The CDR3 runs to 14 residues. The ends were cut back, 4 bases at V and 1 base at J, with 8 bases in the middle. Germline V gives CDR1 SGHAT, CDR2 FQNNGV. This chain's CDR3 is CASSSSRSGNTIYF. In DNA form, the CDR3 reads TGTGCCAGCAGCTCGTCGCGTTCTGGAAACACCATATATTTT.

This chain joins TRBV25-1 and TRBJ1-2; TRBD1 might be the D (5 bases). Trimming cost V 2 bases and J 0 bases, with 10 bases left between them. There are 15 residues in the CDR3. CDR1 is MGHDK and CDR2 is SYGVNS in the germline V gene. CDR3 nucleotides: TGTGCCAGCAGTGAACTGACAGAACCTAACTATGGCTACACCTTC. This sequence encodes CASSELTEPNYGYTF.

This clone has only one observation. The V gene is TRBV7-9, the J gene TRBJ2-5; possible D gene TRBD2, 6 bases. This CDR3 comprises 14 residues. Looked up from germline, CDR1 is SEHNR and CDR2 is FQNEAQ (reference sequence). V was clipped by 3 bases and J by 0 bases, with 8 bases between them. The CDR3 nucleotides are TGTGCCAGCAGCTTGTGGGGGGACCAAGAGACCCAGTACTTC. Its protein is CASSLWGDQETQYF.

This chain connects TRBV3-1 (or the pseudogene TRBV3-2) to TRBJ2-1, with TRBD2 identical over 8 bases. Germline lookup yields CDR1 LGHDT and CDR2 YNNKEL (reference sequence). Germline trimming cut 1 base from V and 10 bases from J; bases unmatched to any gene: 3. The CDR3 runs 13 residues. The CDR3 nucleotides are TGTGCCAGCAGCCAAGGGCGGACTAGCGAGCAGTTCTTC. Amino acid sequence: CASSQGRTSEQFF.

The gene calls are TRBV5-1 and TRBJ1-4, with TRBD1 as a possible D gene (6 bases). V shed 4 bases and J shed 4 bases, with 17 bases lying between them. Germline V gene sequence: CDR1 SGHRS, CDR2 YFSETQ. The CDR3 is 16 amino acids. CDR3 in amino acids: CASSPISGQNNEKLFF. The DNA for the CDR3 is TGCGCCAGCAGCCCGATATCCGGACAGAATAATGAAAAACTGTTTTTT. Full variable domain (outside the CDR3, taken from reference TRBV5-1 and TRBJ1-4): KAGVTQTPRYLIKTRGQQVTLSCSPISGHRSVSWYQQTPGQGLQFLFEYFSETQRNKGNFPGRFSGRQFSNSRSEMNVSTLELGDSALYLCASSPISGQNNEKLFFGSGTQLSVL.

For the CDR3, the DNA is TGTGCCAGCAGTTTTACATGGAACACTGAAGCTTTCTTT. Encoded protein: CASSFTWNTEAFF. The chain carries TRBV6-5 and TRBJ1-1; D is ambiguous. The V gene's germline CDR1 is MNHEY and CDR2 SVGAGI. V was trimmed by 4 bases and J by 1 base, leaving 7 bases between them. CDR3 size: 13 residues.

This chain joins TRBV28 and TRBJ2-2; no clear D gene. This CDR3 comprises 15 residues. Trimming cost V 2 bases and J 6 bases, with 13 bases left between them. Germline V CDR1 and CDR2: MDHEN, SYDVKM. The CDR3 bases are TGTGCCAGCAGTTTAATTGGAGTGTCTCCCGGGGAGCTGTTTTTT. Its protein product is CASSLIGVSPGELFF.

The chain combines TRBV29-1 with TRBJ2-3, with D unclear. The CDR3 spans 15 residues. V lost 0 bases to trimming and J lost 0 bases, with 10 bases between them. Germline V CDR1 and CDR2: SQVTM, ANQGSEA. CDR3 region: CSVEEADISTDTQYF. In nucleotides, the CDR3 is TGCAGCGTTGAAGAGGCGGATATTAGCACAGATACGCAGTATTTT.

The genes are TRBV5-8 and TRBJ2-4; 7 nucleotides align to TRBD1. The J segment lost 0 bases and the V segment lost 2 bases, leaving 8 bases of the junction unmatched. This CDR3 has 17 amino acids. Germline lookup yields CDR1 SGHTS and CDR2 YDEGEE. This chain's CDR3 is CASSLEQGRLAKNIQYF. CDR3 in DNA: TGTGCCAGCAGCTTAGAACAGGGGAGACTAGCCAAAAACATTCAGTACTTC. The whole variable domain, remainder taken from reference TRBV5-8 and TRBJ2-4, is EAGVTQSPTHLIKTRGQQATLRCSPISGHTSVYWYQQALGLGLQFLLWYDEGEERNRGNFPPRFSGRQFPNYSSELNVNALELEDSALYLCASSLEQGRLAKNIQYFGAGTRLSVL.

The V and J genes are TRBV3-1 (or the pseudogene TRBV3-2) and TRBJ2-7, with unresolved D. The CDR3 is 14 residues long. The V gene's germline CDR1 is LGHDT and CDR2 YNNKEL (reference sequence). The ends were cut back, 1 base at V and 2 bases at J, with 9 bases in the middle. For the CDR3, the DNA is TGTGCCAGCAGCCAAGTTTTCCTAGCCTACGAGCAGTACTTC. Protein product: CASSQVFLAYEQYF.

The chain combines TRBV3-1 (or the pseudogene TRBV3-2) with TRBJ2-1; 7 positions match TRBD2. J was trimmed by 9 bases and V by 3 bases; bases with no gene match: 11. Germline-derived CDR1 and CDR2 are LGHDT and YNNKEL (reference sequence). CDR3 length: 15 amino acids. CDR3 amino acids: CASSHPGTNGVEQFF. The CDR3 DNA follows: TGTGCCAGCAGCCATCCCGGGACTAATGGGGTTGAGCAGTTCTTC.

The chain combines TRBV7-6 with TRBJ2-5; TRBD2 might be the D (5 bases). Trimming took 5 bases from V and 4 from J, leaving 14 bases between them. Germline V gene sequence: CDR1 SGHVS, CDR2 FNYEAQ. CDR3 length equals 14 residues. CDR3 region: CASSVVKEAETQYF. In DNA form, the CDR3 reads TGTGCCAGCAGCGTGGTTAAGGAGGCAGAGACCCAGTACTTC.

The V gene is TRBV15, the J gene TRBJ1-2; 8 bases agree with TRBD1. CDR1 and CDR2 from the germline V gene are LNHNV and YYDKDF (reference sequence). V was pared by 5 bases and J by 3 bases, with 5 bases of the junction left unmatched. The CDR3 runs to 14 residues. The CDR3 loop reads CATSGMTGDYGYTF. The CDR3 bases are TGTGCCACCAGCGGCATGACAGGGGACTATGGCTACACCTTC.

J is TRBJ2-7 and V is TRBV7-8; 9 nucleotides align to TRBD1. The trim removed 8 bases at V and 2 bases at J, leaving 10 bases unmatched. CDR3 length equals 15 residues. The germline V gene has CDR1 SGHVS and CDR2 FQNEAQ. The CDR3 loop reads CASRNSGTGTYEQYF. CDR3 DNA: TGTGCCAGCCGAAACTCCGGGACAGGGACCTACGAGCAGTACTTC. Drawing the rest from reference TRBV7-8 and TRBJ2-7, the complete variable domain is GAGVSQSPRYKVAKRGQDVALRCDPISGHVSLFWYQQALGQGPEFLTYFQNEAQLDKSGLPSDRFFAERPEGSVSTLKIQRTQQEDSAVYLCASRNSGTGTYEQYFGPGTRLTVT.

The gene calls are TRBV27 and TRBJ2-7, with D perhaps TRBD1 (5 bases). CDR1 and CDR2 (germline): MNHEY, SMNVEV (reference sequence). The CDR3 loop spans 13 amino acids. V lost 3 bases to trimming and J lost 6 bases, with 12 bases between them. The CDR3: CASSLGPGLEQYF. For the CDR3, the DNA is TGTGCCAGCAGTTTGGGCCCAGGGCTCGAGCAGTACTTC.

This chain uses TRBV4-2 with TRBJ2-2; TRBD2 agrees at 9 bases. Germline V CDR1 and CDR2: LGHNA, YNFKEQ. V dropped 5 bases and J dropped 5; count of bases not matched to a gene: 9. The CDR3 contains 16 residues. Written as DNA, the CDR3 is TGTGCCAGCAGCTCCCGGGGTAGCGGGGGTACCGGGGAGCTGTTTTTT. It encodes CASSSRGSGGTGELFF.

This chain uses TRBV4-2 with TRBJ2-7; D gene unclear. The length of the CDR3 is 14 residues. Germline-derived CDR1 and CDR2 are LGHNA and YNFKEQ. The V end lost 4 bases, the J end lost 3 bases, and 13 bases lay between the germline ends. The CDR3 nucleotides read TGTGCCAGCAGCCTACTCCACCAAAGCTACGAGCAGTACTTC. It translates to CASSLLHQSYEQYF.

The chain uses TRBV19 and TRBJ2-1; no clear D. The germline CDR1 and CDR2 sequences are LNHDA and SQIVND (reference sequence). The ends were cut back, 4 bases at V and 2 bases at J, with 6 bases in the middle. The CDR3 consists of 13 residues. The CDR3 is CASSSSTYNEQFF. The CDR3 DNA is TGTGCCAGTAGTAGCTCTACCTACAATGAGCAGTTCTTC.

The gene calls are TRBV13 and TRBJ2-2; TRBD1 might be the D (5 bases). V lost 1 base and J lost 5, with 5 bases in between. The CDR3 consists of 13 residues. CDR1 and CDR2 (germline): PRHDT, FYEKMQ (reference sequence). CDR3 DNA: TGTGCCAGCAGCTTAGAGGGGACCGGGGAGCTGTTTTTT. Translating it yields CASSLEGTGELFF.

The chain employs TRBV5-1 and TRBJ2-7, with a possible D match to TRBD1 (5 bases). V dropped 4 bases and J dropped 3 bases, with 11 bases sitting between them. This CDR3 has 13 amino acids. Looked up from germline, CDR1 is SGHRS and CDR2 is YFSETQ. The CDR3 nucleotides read TGCGCCAGCAGCCCGGTCAGGGTCTACGAGCAGTACTTC. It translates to CASSPVRVYEQYF.

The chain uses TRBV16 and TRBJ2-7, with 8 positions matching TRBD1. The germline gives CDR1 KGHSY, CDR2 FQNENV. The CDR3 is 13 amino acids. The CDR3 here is CATAAGGFYEQYF. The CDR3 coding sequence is TGTGCAACGGCGGCAGGGGGCTTCTACGAGCAGTACTTC.

CDR3 sequence reads: CASSPWGPGGTGELFF. Written as DNA, the CDR3 is TGTGCCAGCAGCCCCTGGGGACCCGGGGGGACCGGGGAGCTGTTTTTT. This chain uses TRBV7-2 with TRBJ2-2; 7 nucleotides agree with TRBD2. Losses at the gene ends were 5 bases for V and 5 bases for J; bases not matched to a gene: 11. From germline, CDR1 is SGHTA and CDR2 FQGNSA. The CDR3 extends over 16 amino acids.

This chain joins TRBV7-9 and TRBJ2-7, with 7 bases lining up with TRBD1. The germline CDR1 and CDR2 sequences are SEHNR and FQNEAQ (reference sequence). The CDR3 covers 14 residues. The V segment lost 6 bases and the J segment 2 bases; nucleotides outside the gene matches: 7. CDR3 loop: CASRKGDRPYEQYF. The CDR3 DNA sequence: TGTGCCAGCAGAAAGGGGGACAGACCCTACGAGCAGTACTTC.

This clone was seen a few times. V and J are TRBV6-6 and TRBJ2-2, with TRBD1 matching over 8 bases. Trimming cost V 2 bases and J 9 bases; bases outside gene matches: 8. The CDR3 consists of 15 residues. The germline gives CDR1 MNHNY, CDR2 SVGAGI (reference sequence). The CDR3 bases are TGTGCCAGCAGTTACGGGCAGGGGGCGCGGAGGGAGCTGTTTTTT. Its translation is CASSYGQGARRELFF.

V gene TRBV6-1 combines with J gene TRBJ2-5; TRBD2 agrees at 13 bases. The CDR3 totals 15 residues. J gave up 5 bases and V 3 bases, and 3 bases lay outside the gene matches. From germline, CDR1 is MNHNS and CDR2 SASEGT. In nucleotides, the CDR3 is TGTGCCAGCAGTGACGGGACTAGCGGGGTGGAGACCCAGTACTTC. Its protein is CASSDGTSGVETQYF.

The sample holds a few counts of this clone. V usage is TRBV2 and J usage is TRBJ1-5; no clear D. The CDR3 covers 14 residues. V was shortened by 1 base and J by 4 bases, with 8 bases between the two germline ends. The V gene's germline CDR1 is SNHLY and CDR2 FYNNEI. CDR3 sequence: CASSEGGKNQPQHF. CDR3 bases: TGTGCCAGCAGTGAAGGTGGCAAAAATCAGCCCCAGCATTTT.